In its sample, the clone carrying this T cell receptor (beta chain) was seen a few times. V shed 5 bases and J 5 bases; nucleotides not matched to a gene: 8. The CDR3 extends over 15 amino acids. Per the germline V gene, CDR1 is SGHTA and CDR2 is FQGNSA. The study used treatment-naive patients who had stable or active relapsing-remitting disease as multiple sclerosis controls. Purification of the CD8+ and CD4+ T cells relied on negative isolation, and TEMRA cells underwent FACS enrichment. The data were obtained in a study of CD8 T cells in Susac syndrome. When the RNA was reverse transcribed, random hexamers were used with an input of about 0.5 to 1 ug. Via MiXCR, TCRdb re-called the immunoSEQ multiplex PCR reads, giving one row per CDR3 protein. The sample yields 100,000 to 150,000 distinct CDR3 sequences, 65% to 90% seen once.

The source material was CD8+ T cells from PBMCs. The chain links TRBV7-2 to TRBJ1-1; TRBD1 agrees at 10 bases. The receptor was isolated from a human donor with multiple sclerosis. The CDR3 DNA is TGTGCCAGCAGCCCCGCTCAGGGACAGGGGACTGAAGCTTTCTTT. This codes for CASSPAQGQGTEAFF.